This T cell receptor beta chain was captured in a study of shared clonotypes between healthy human individuals (dated by TCRdb to about 2020). Context from the whole study: A couple of women and a few men aged 18 to 49 years were included in the cohort. For each donor, three plates each were used for CD4 naive and CD4 memory, two plates were used for CD8 naive, and one plate was used for CD8 memory. Blood TCR repertoires of about five healthy adults were deeply sequenced to estimate repertoire size and the extent of clonotype sharing between individuals. To increase sequencing depth and limit assay-specific biases, TCR repertoire library preparation and sequencing were carried out by different laboratories using diverse techniques. Leukapheresis yielded between about 0.9 and 8.9 billion PBMCs per donor.

The donors were healthy, HIV-negative adults with no recently reported acute infections or vaccinations. Every donor was a Caucasian adult living in Nashville, Tennessee, USA. CD4+ T cells were enriched through magnetic negative selection, after which naive cells were positively selected on CD45RA and the remaining negative fraction served as the memory subset. Blood was collected by leukapheresis, and PBMCs were isolated by Ficoll-Histopaque density gradient centrifugation and then cryopreserved in liquid nitrogen vapor phase. Purity and quantity of every magnetically sorted T cell population were checked by analytical flow cytometry. From each sorted fraction, genomic DNA was isolated and quantified by UV absorbance on a Nanodrop 2000c. Using the deep immunoSEQ assay, multiplex PCR amplified TCR CDR3 regions from genomic DNA. Extracted genomic DNA from each cell subset was distributed evenly across all wells of several immunoSEQ 96-well plates, and each plate was treated as a replicate. For sorted subsets, each replicate PCR was loaded with about 0.2 ug genomic DNA, equivalent to about 33,000 T cell genomes. Purified libraries were measured with a Qubit 3.0 fluorometer, size-checked on a Bioanalyzer 2100, and measured again with the KAPA Library Quantification kit. Every immunoSEQ 96-well plate was sequenced on a separate single-read 150-cycle Illumina NextSeq 550 flow cell. The authors processed their data as follows. Because the immunoSEQ output held only junctional sequences and lacked quality scores, the filtering could not match the filtering applied to full-length reads. To assign V/J genes and CDR3, sequences were annotated using PyIR, a Python wrapper for IgBLAST v1.9, with IMGT germline references. Reads were removed for weak V/J assignments (E-value above 1e-6), missing CDR3, stop codons, out-of-frame junctions, or ambiguous translated residues. V3J clonotypes were defined by identical inferred V gene, J gene, and CDR3 amino acid sequence. Percentage overlap between repertoires was computed as shared unique clonotypes divided by the size of the smaller repertoire. RTK rarefaction, the Chao1 estimator, and Recon v2.1 estimates of unobserved clonotypes were used to assess repertoire richness. Generation probabilities for all TCRbeta clonotypes obtained by the gDNA method from several donors were computed using OLGA. TCRdb stores this immuneACCESS table with in-frame sequences only. Part of the clones is absent; in the studies checked, under half of the shortfall reflects unresolved V genes, and no reason is known for the rest. V and J calls and clone size are copied from that table; D and trimming were computed from the DNA. This sample has over a million clones in its table, and around 78% of those were observed once. 0.5% to 0.6% of the sample is taken by the ten largest.

For this clone: Its cognate antigen has yet to be identified. No qualities accompany the bases; no much larger clone lies one base away.

What the authors observed across the whole study: Clonotypes shared by all four sorted-subset donors showed higher generation probabilities than non-shared clonotypes. The small number of donors limited the genetic and exposure-history diversity represented. Estimated clonotype richness was generally larger for naive than for memory subsets. Sampling was limited to blood, and TCR repertoires in tissue likely differ from TCR repertoires in blood. Across a few donors, approximately 5% of naive CD4, roughly 3.5% of naive CD8, around 2.1% of memory CD4, and approximately 0.4% of memory CD8 clonotypes were shared. Based on pairwise subsampling, the degree of clonotype sharing among donors was expected to be affected by sequencing depth. Even with the large sequencing depth, rarefaction of the sorted-subset datasets indicated that sequencing was incomplete.

As encoded in the germline V gene, CDR1 is MGHRA while CDR2 is YSYEKL. Trimming at the junction amounts to 3 bases on V and 6 bases on J, and the germline ends lie 24 bases apart. From cysteine to phenylalanine, the CDR3 is 17 amino acids long. Only the CDR3 DNA is retained, 51 bases long and in frame from the first base. The clonotype comes from a young man in good health. Some clones in this sample may be carry-over from other donors' samples. Sequencing input: memory CD4+ T cells from PBMCs. What the cell subset or site label conveys for this sample: CD45RA-negative fraction. The chain links TRBV4-1 with TRBJ2-7, with TRBD1 perhaps the D gene, on 6 matching bases. The DNA is TGCGCCAGCAGCCAGGCCAGGGTTCGGGACAACCGGGTCGAGCAGTACTTC. The translation is CASSQARVRDNRVEQYF.